These T cell receptor beta chains were read from a single sample in a study of OX40 agonist ivuxolimab in advanced cancers. The repertoire was sequenced with immunoSEQ multiplex PCR; TCRdb's copy has only in-frame clones and lacks some. Of under 95,000 clones in the sample, 75% to 90% were seen once. Sequenced material: CD4+ or CD8+ T cells sorted from blood, taken in a trial of the OX40 agonist ivuxolimab. These receptors were obtained from an adult with an advanced solid tumor such as melanoma, head and neck, liver or kidney cancer. The CDR3 runs from the conserved cysteine through the conserved F or W. The order of the fields is clone size, D gene, J gene, V gene, CDR3 protein, CDR3 DNA. The D gene is left open where the match is weak. Where a row states a size, it is once, few, many or the class of an expanded clone; other rows omit it.

NA,NA,TRBJ2-6,TRBV2,CASKGGEVGANVLTF,TGTGCCAGCAAGGGGGGAGAGGTTGGGGCCAACGTCCTGACTTTC
NA,TRBD1,TRBJ1-2,TRBV10-1,CASGTGEGNGYTF,TGCGCCAGCGGTACAGGGGAAGGTAATGGCTACACCTTC
once,NA,TRBJ2-6,TRBV5-8,CASSLEGSGANVLTF,TGTGCCAGCAGCTTGGAAGGGTCTGGGGCCAACGTCCTGACTTTC
NA,NA,TRBJ1-5,TRBV4-1,CASSQDIQGGNQPQHF,TGCGCCAGCAGCCAAGATATCCAAGGGGGAAATCAGCCCCAGCATTTT
NA,TRBD1,TRBJ1-3,TRBV5-1,CASRATGKNTIYF,TGCGCCAGCAGGGCGACAGGGAAAAACACCATATATTTT
NA,NA,TRBJ1-4,TRBV18,CASSLGTGEKLFF,TGTGCCAGCTCACTAGGGACGGGTGAAAAACTGTTTTTT
NA,TRBD1,TRBJ1-4,TRBV5-1,CASSRDRINEKLFF,TGCGCCAGCAGCCGGGACAGGATTAATGAAAAACTGTTTTTT
NA,NA,TRBJ2-7,TRBV11-2,CASSWNADWSSYEQYF,TGTGCCAGCAGCTGGAACGCCGACTGGTCCTCCTACGAGCAGTACTTC
NA,NA,TRBJ1-1,TRBV25-1,CASSEYAGFGGTEAFF,TGTGCCAGCAGTGAATATGCGGGGTTCGGTGGCACTGAAGCTTTCTTT
NA,NA,TRBJ2-1,TRBV30,CAWGEAAYNEQFF,TGTGCCTGGGGTGAGGCGGCCTACAATGAGCAGTTCTTC
NA,NA,TRBJ2-7,TRBV7-2,CASSPPGPYEQYF,TGTGCCAGCAGCCCCCCTGGGCCCTACGAGCAGTACTTC
NA,NA,TRBJ1-2,TRBV10-1,CASSESAVGAYTF,TGCGCCAGCAGTGAGTCGGCAGTAGGAGCATACACCTTC
NA,TRBD1,TRBJ1-4,TRBV19,CASSTGQGASGEKLFF,TGTGCCAGTAGTACAGGACAGGGGGCGTCGGGGGAAAAACTGTTTTTT
once,NA,TRBJ2-2,TRBV2,CATTQGLSTGELFF,TGTGCCACCACGCAGGGACTGAGCACCGGGGAGCTGTTTTTT
once,TRBD1,TRBJ1-1,TRBV2,CASSGGQGVVGTEAFF,TGTGCCAGCAGTGGGGGGCAGGGGGTGGTGGGCACTGAAGCTTTCTTT
NA,NA,TRBJ1-4,TRBV10-3,CATRVGEGTNEKLFF,TGTGCCACCCGAGTGGGGGAGGGAACTAATGAAAAACTGTTTTTT
NA,NA,TRBJ1-5,TRBV12-5,CASGLVTGNDQPQHF,TGTGCTAGTGGTTTGGTTACAGGGAACGATCAGCCCCAGCATTTT
NA,NA,TRBJ2-7,TRBV6-5,CASSYVPGGSYEQYF,TGTGCCAGCAGTTACGTACCCGGCGGAAGCTACGAGCAGTACTTC
NA,NA,TRBJ1-2,TRBV5-5,CASSLEDRPNYGYTF,TGTGCCAGCAGTCTCGAGGACAGACCTAACTATGGCTACACCTTC
NA,TRBD2,TRBJ2-1,TRBV6-1,CASSPSGGHNEQFF,TGTGCCAGCAGCCCTAGCGGAGGGCACAATGAGCAGTTCTTC
NA,NA,TRBJ2-3,TRBV5-1,CASSSGVDKTQYF,TGCGCCAGCAGCTCCGGGGTGGACAAAACGCAGTATTTT
NA,NA,TRBJ2-1,TRBV6-6,CASRGGSDYNEQFF,TGTGCCAGCAGGGGCGGGTCCGACTACAATGAGCAGTTCTTC
NA,NA,TRBJ1-4,TRBV9,CASSGGADEKLFF,TGTGCCAGCAGCGGGGGGGCTGATGAAAAACTGTTTTTT
NA,NA,TRBJ2-5,TRBV5-1,CASSSSTRIAETQYF,TGCGCCAGCAGCTCCTCGACTAGGATAGCAGAGACCCAGTACTTC
NA,NA,TRBJ1-4,TRBV6-1,CASSHRDPTNEKLFF,TGTGCCAGCAGTCACAGGGATCCAACTAATGAAAAACTGTTTTTT
once,NA,TRBJ2-1,TRBV7-8,CASSLSFGSRSSYNEQFF,TGTGCCAGCAGCTTATCCTTCGGATCCCGGAGCTCCTACAATGAGCAGTTCTTC
few,NA,TRBJ1-1,TRBV27,CASSLSGARMNTEAFF,TGTGCCAGCAGTTTATCGGGGGCGCGAATGAACACTGAAGCTTTCTTT
NA,NA,TRBJ2-5,TRBV7-9,CASSPTLGREETQYF,TGTGCCAGCAGCCCTACCTTGGGACGGGAAGAGACCCAGTACTTC
NA,NA,TRBJ2-7,TRBV7-8,CASSLDSGHEGEQYF,TGTGCCAGCAGCCTGGACTCGGGGCATGAGGGAGAGCAGTACTTC
NA,NA,TRBJ1-4,TRBV18,CASSPPGPAVATNEKLFF,TGTGCCAGCTCACCACCGGGCCCAGCAGTTGCAACTAATGAAAAACTGTTTTTT
many,NA,TRBJ1-1,TRBV11-2,CASSLIENTEAFF,TGTGCCAGCAGCTTAATAGAGAACACTGAAGCTTTCTTT
NA,NA,TRBJ2-7,TRBV18,CASSPWAEAYEQYF,TGTGCCAGCTCACCGTGGGCCGAGGCCTACGAGCAGTACTTC
NA,TRBD2,TRBJ2-1,TRBV30,CAWSASGRIYNEQFF,TGTGCCTGGAGCGCTAGCGGGAGGATCTACAATGAGCAGTTCTTC
NA,NA,TRBJ1-1,TRBV11-2,CASSLGAGITEAFF,TGTGCCAGCAGCTTAGGTGCCGGGATCACTGAAGCTTTCTTT
NA,NA,TRBJ2-3,TRBV4-1,CASSQDRSKGRGRTDTQYF,TGCGCCAGCAGCCAAGATCGAAGCAAGGGGCGAGGGAGAACAGATACGCAGTATTTT
NA,TRBD2,TRBJ2-1,TRBV5-1,CASSYHPSGSGFF,TGCGCCAGCAGCTACCACCCTAGCGGGAGCGGGTTCTTC
once,NA,TRBJ1-5,TRBV28,CASSLSGYQPQHF,TGTGCCAGCAGTTTAAGCGGGTATCAGCCCCAGCATTTT
NA,TRBD1,TRBJ1-2,TRBV5-4,CASSSSGGYGYGYTF,TGTGCCAGCAGCTCTTCAGGGGGCTACGGCTATGGCTACACCTTC
NA,NA,TRBJ2-1,TRBV28,CASSFRGEQFF,TGTGCCAGCAGTTTCCGGGGTGAGCAGTTCTTC